Below are 8 T cell receptor beta chains sequenced from a single sample in a study of blood T cell repertoires in COVID-19. Repertoires were generated with immunoSEQ multiplex PCR, while TCRdb's copy carries only in-frame clones and drops some. This table holds around 100,000 clones, 80% to 95% found once. Source material: peripheral blood. These receptors were taken from a man aged 50 to 59 with active COVID-19.

The genes are TRBV5-1 and TRBJ2-2, with 7 nucleotides matching TRBD2. With 0 bases clipped from V and 0 bases from J, the junction kept 5 bases outside the gene matches. The germline V gene encodes CDR1 SGHRS and CDR2 YFSETQ. The CDR3 sequence is 17 residues long. The CDR3 DNA reads TGCGCCAGCAGCTTGGCTAGCGGAACCTCGAACACCGGGGAGCTGTTTTTT. Protein product: CASSLASGTSNTGELFF.

V usage is TRBV10-3 and J usage is TRBJ1-2, with D perhaps matching TRBD1 (5 bases). CDR1 is ENHRY and CDR2 is SYGVKD in the germline V gene. The CDR3 is 13 amino acids. Trimming left V 2 bases short and J 5 bases short, with 9 bases between. The DNA of the CDR3 is TGTGCCATCAGTGAGAGACAGAGTTATGGCTACACCTTC. This gives the protein CAISERQSYGYTF.

This clone was found once. The chain joins TRBV12-3 or TRBV12-4 to TRBJ2-1; 8 bases match TRBD1. The CDR3 length is 13 residues. V lost 4 bases, J lost 10 bases, and 6 bases stayed unmatched. The CDR3 loop is CASSSTGVNEQFF. The CDR3, as DNA: TGTGCCAGCAGTTCGACAGGGGTCAACGAGCAGTTCTTC.

A single count supports this clone. The chain employs TRBV16 and TRBJ2-5; perhaps TRBD1 as D (5 bases). Trimming removed 4 bases from V and 3 bases from J, with 18 bases in between. CDR1 and CDR2 (germline): KGHSY, FQNENV. The CDR3 spans 16 residues. The CDR3 DNA follows: TGTGCCAGCAGCCCTTCCAGGGTAATTGCCAAAGAGACCCAGTACTTC. It encodes CASSPSRVIAKETQYF.

This sequence joins TRBV24-1 and TRBJ2-2; 9 nucleotides agree with TRBD1. Germline V CDR1 and CDR2: KGHDR, SFDVKD. The V segment lost 8 bases and the J segment 3 bases; nucleotides outside the gene matches: 3. The CDR3 is 14 amino acids. The CDR3 reads CATTGQGDTGELFF. The DNA for the CDR3 is TGTGCCACCACGGGACAGGGCGACACCGGGGAGCTGTTTTTT.

The V and J genes are TRBV10-3 and TRBJ1-2; the D gene is possibly TRBD1 (6 bases). Germline loops: CDR1 ENHRY, CDR2 SYGVKD. V lost 4 bases to trimming and J lost 2 bases, with 11 bases between them. The length of the CDR3 is 14 residues. The CDR3 nucleotides are TGTGCCATCAGTGTTTCGGACAGAAACTATGGCTACACCTTC. It encodes CAISVSDRNYGYTF.

The chain joins TRBV5-1 to TRBJ2-7; the match to TRBD2 covers 13 bases. The J segment lost 6 bases and the V segment lost 4 bases, leaving 7 bases of the junction unmatched. This CDR3 comprises 15 residues. Germline V gives CDR1 SGHRS, CDR2 YFSETQ. CDR3 region: CASSPGTSGTGEQYV. CDR3 bases: TGCGCCAGCAGCCCCGGGACTAGCGGGACTGGCGAGCAGTACGTC.

In its sample, this clone was seen a few times. V usage is TRBV20-1 and J usage is TRBJ2-7; no definite D call. The CDR3 has 9 residues. Trimming shortened V by 5 bases and J by 4 bases, and 3 bases separated the two germline ends. Germline loops: CDR1 DFQATT, CDR2 SNEGSKA (reference sequence). CDR3: CSARYEQYV. CDR3 nucleotides: TGCAGTGCTCGTTACGAGCAGTACGTC.